The rows below give T cell receptor beta chains drawn from one sample of a study of human T cells and chemical hapten exposure. TCRdb processed the RACE reads anew with MiXCR; each CDR3 protein has one entry. This sample has nearly 95,000 distinct CDR3 sequences; 9.5% to 12% occur once, and the top ten carry 2.2%. Here the sequenced sample was whole blood, taken in connection with sensitization to the hapten diphenylcyclopropenone (DPC). Receptors originate from a man between 40 and 49 years old with alopecia areata. Some clones in this sample may be carry-over from other donors' samples. CDR3s include the opening cysteine and the closing phenylalanine or tryptophan. D genes are given only for firm matches. The size field is filled for only some rows; it gives once, few, many or a size class.

TRBD2 17 few TRBJ2-3 TRBV7-6 CASSLVDSSGRADTQYF TGTGCCAGCAGCTTAGTTGATTCTAGCGGGAGGGCAGATACGCAGTATTTT
NA 17 NA TRBJ2-3 TRBV5-1 CASSSSVWSLESDTQYF TGCGCCAGCAGCTCTTCCGTGTGGAGCCTAGAGTCGGATACGCAGTATTTT
TRBD2 16 NA TRBJ2-1 TRBV7-2 CASSPSGLAGTNEQFF TGTGCCAGCAGCCCTTCTGGGCTAGCGGGGACGAATGAGCAGTTCTTC
TRBD1 15 NA TRBJ2-3 TRBV6-5 CASSYRTGGRDTQYF TGTGCCAGCAGTTACCGGACAGGGGGTCGGGATACGCAGTATTTT
TRBD2 13 few TRBJ2-4 TRBV20-1 CSASLAGAYIQYF TGCAGTGCTTCCCTAGCGGGAGCGTACATTCAGTACTTC
TRBD1 18 many TRBJ2-7 TRBV9 CASSVKSGVRDSTYEQYF TGTGCCAGCAGCGTAAAATCCGGGGTCCGGGACAGCACCTACGAGCAGTACTTC
NA 13 few TRBJ2-7 TRBV12-3/TRBV12-4 CASSLGRVYEQYF TGTGCCAGCAGTTTGGGCAGAGTGTACGAGCAGTACTTC
TRBD1 19 few TRBJ2-1 TRBV18 CASSPLRTGQLYLPGEQFF TGTGCCAGCTCACCACTACGGACAGGGCAACTCTATCTTCCGGGTGAGCAGTTCTTC
NA 11 many TRBJ2-3 TRBV5-4 CASSQQDTQYF TGTGCCAGCAGCCAACAGGATACGCAGTATTTT
NA 15 NA TRBJ1-5 TRBV7-2 CASSRRRDLYQPQHF TGTGCCAGCAGCCGACGTAGGGACCTCTATCAGCCCCAGCATTTT
NA 12 NA TRBJ2-3 TRBV7-9 CASRGSGNTQYF TGTGCCAGCAGGGGTAGCGGCAATACGCAGTATTTT
NA 17 few TRBJ2-3 TRBV11-1 CASSSPGLPTSMDTQYF TGTGCCAGCAGCTCTCCGGGACTTCCGACATCAATGGATACGCAGTATTTT
NA 17 many TRBJ2-5 TRBV6-2/TRBV6-3 CASRALRSRTLQETQYF TGTGCCAGCAGAGCTCTCCGGTCCCGAACACTACAAGAGACCCAGTACTTC
TRBD2 16 NA TRBJ2-5 TRBV3-1 CASSPRTRTRGETQYF TGTGCCAGCAGCCCCCGAACCCGGACTAGAGGAGAGACCCAGTACTTC
NA 14 NA TRBJ2-3 TRBV12-3/TRBV12-4 CASSFPTSTDTQYF TGTGCCAGCAGTTTCCCTACTAGCACAGATACGCAGTATTTT
NA 13 medium-sized TRBJ2-7 TRBV27 CASSSSAWREQYF TGTGCCAGCAGTTCGTCCGCTTGGCGGGAGCAGTACTTC
NA 14 few TRBJ1-1 TRBV25-1 CASSESGGFTEAFF TGTGCCAGCAGTGAATCTGGAGGGTTTACTGAAGCTTTCTTT
NA 15 NA TRBJ1-1 TRBV5-4 CASSPDRGTNTEAFF TGTGCCAGCAGCCCCGATAGGGGAACGAACACTGAAGCTTTCTTT